The present T cell receptor beta chain was sequenced within a study of T cell repertoires in cytomegalovirus infection. Study-wide background: Matching HLA type and CMV infection were both indicated by public TCR beta signatures.

In TCRdb, the reads were re-called with MiXCR into one record per CDR3 protein. The sample holds approximately 200,000 distinct CDR3 sequences, 28% seen once. Study observations and caveats: Within the response measured ex vivo, HLA-C-restricted CMV-specific TCR beta clonotypes were dominant. The study identified carriers of CMV plus the relevant HLA from cumulative public TCR beta family frequency.

CDR1 and CDR2 from the germline V gene are SQVTM and ANQGSEA. The J segment lost 5 bases and the V segment lost 4 bases, leaving 5 bases of the junction unmatched. The CDR3 is 13 amino acids. As concerns this clonotype: The target antigen is unknown.

This receptor was obtained from a human donor in good health (CMV status not recorded). Some clones in this sample may be carry-over from other donors' samples. The sample consisted of PBMCs. This chain joins TRBV29-1 and TRBJ2-1; 7 nucleotides line up with TRBD1. CDR3 sequence: CSVATGTHNEQFF. As DNA, the CDR3 is TGCAGCGTTGCGACAGGGACCCACAATGAGCAGTTCTTC.